This entry lists 2 T cell receptor beta chains sequenced from one sample in a study of blood T cell repertoires in COVID-19. Assay: immunoSEQ multiplex PCR; the TCRdb copy retains only in-frame clones and omits some. This sample carries some 200,000 clones, around 80% of them seen once, and the ten largest clones take under 12%. The material sequenced was peripheral blood. These receptors were taken from a woman older than 75 with COVID-19, enrolled during active disease.

The V and J genes are TRBV5-1 and TRBJ2-3, with 8 positions matching TRBD1. The CDR3 extends over 14 amino acids. The germline V gene has CDR1 SGHRS and CDR2 YFSETQ. J was trimmed by 6 bases and V by 4 bases; bases with no gene match: 7. CDR3 bases: TGCGCCAGCAGCCGGACAGGGTCAGGGGATACGCAGTATTTT. Translating it yields CASSRTGSGDTQYF.

This chain links TRBV2 with TRBJ1-2; D possibly corresponds to TRBD1 (6 bases). Trimming took 6 bases from V and 8 from J, leaving 10 bases between them. The CDR3 has 11 residues. Germline V gene data show CDR1 as SNHLY and CDR2 as FYNNEI. The CDR3 bases are TGTGCCAGCAGAGGGGACATAGGCTACACCTTC. As protein: CASRGDIGYTF.